These T cell receptor beta chains were read from a single sample in a study of blood T cell repertoires in COVID-19. TCRdb keeps only in-frame clones here, not all; method: immunoSEQ multiplex PCR. The sample holds around 100,000 clones, roughly nine tenths seen once. Material: peripheral blood. The receptors were sampled from a man aged 55 to 70 with COVID-19, enrolled during active disease. Each CDR3 is given with its conserved first and last residue. A D gene is named only where the DNA matches it firmly. Expanded clones get a size class; other rows say once, few or many, or leave the size out.

D gene	V gene	J gene	clone size	CDR3 protein	CDR3 DNA
.	TRBV27	TRBJ2-1	once	CASTSGAYSYNEQFF	TGTGCCAGCACCTCAGGGGCGTATTCCTACAATGAGCAGTTCTTC
.	TRBV19	TRBJ1-1	.	CASSIAPGDTEAFF	TGTGCCAGTAGTATAGCCCCGGGGGATACTGAAGCTTTCTTT
TRBD1	TRBV5-1	TRBJ2-4	.	CASRVDRGDIQYF	TGCGCCAGCAGGGTCGACAGGGGGGACATTCAGTACTTC
.	TRBV5-1	TRBJ1-1	.	CASSLATVLNTEAFF	TGCGCCAGCAGCTTGGCCACAGTACTGAACACTGAAGCTTTCTTT
.	TRBV11-2	TRBJ1-4	.	CASSRPGAEKLFF	TGTGCCAGCAGCCGTCCGGGAGCCGAAAAACTGTTTTTT
.	TRBV27	TRBJ2-2	.	CASSFQGAMVATLTGELFF	TGTGCCAGCAGTTTTCAGGGTGCCATGGTCGCCACCTTAACCGGGGAGCTGTTTTTT
TRBD1	TRBV4-1	TRBJ1-5	.	CASSQNRGGEGNQPQHF	TGCGCCAGCAGCCAAAACAGGGGTGGTGAGGGCAATCAGCCCCAGCATTTT
TRBD1	TRBV2	TRBJ1-5	.	CASSDKTGFNQPQHF	TGTGCCAGCAGTGACAAGACAGGGTTCAATCAGCCCCAGCATTTT
TRBD1	TRBV3-1/TRBV3-2	TRBJ2-5	.	CASSRSGTGGARETQYF	TGTGCCAGCAGCCGATCCGGGACAGGGGGCGCGAGGGAGACCCAGTACTTC
TRBD2	TRBV27	TRBJ2-1	.	CASSLVAGVGYNEQFF	TGTGCCAGCAGTTTGGTAGCGGGAGTGGGTTACAATGAGCAGTTCTTC
.	TRBV20-1	TRBJ1-6	.	CSASSNSPLHF	TGCAGTGCTAGTAGCAATTCACCCCTCCACTTT
TRBD1	TRBV5-6	TRBJ2-5	.	CASSRQGVETQYF	TGTGCCAGCAGCAGACAGGGAGTGGAGACCCAGTACTTC
TRBD2	TRBV29-1	TRBJ2-7	.	CSVEGADPSGRSSYEQYF	TGCAGCGTTGAAGGAGCGGATCCCAGCGGGAGAAGCTCCTACGAGCAGTACTTC
TRBD1	TRBV30	TRBJ1-1	.	CAWSGGQVRVSNTEAFF	TGTGCCTGGAGTGGCGGACAGGTTAGGGTGTCGAACACTGAAGCTTTCTTT
TRBD2	TRBV15	TRBJ2-7	.	CATSFDPAGAYEQYF	TGTGCCACCAGCTTTGACCCAGCGGGGGCCTACGAGCAGTACTTC
TRBD2	TRBV18	TRBJ2-2	.	CASSAGLGTTFTGELFF	TGTGCCAGCTCGGCCGGCTTAGGGACTACATTCACCGGGGAGCTGTTTTTT
TRBD1	TRBV5-8	TRBJ1-6	.	CASSGDRRNSPLHF	TGTGCCAGCAGCGGGGACAGGAGGAATTCACCCCTCCACTTT
TRBD1	TRBV4-1	TRBJ1-1	.	CASSQLDRGTEAFF	TGCGCCAGCAGCCAATTGGACAGGGGCACTGAAGCTTTCTTT
.	TRBV3-1/TRBV3-2	TRBJ1-2	.	CASSRQANYGYTF	TGTGCCAGCAGCCGACAGGCTAACTATGGCTACACCTTC
TRBD1	TRBV7-2	TRBJ1-5	.	CASSFHQGDQPQHF	TGTGCCAGCAGCTTCCACCAGGGGGACCAGCCCCAGCATTTT
.	TRBV6-5	TRBJ2-7	.	CASSYFGAHGEQYF	TGTGCCAGCAGTTACTTTGGGGCGCACGGCGAGCAGTACTTC
.	TRBV30	TRBJ1-4	.	CAWSGRGVEEKLFF	TGTGCCTGGAGCGGGAGGGGGGTCGAGGAAAAACTGTTTTTT
.	TRBV7-3	TRBJ2-1	.	CASSLRRDEQFF	TGTGCCAGCAGCTTAAGGCGGGATGAGCAGTTCTTC
.	TRBV5-1	TRBJ1-3	.	CASSLASTDSGNTIYF	TGCGCCAGCAGCTTGGCCTCAACAGACTCTGGAAACACCATATATTTT
TRBD1	TRBV12-5	TRBJ1-1	.	CASGPRDSNTEAFF	TGTGCTAGTGGTCCCCGGGACAGTAACACTGAAGCTTTCTTT
TRBD1	TRBV27	TRBJ1-2	.	CASRRTGGNYGYTF	TGTGCCAGCAGAAGGACAGGGGGTAACTATGGCTACACCTTC
TRBD1	TRBV5-1	TRBJ1-4	.	CASSPGTGRTYEKLFF	TGCGCCAGCAGCCCCGGGACAGGGAGGACCTATGAAAAACTGTTTTTT
TRBD1	TRBV9	TRBJ2-2	.	CASTTGTANTGELFF	TGTGCCAGCACCACCGGGACAGCGAACACCGGGGAGCTGTTTTTT
TRBD1	TRBV2	TRBJ2-7	.	CASSVDRGGLEQYF	TGTGCCAGCAGTGTTGACAGGGGGGGGTTGGAGCAGTACTTC
.	TRBV18	TRBJ1-1	.	CASSPTSDMNTEAFF	TGTGCCAGCTCACCGACGTCGGACATGAACACTGAAGCTTTCTTT
.	TRBV28	TRBJ1-6	.	CASSLYLPTYNSPLHF	TGTGCCAGCAGTTTATACCTCCCTACGTATAATTCACCCCTCCACTTT
.	TRBV12-3/TRBV12-4	TRBJ1-1	.	CASSRLNTEAFF	TGTGCCAGCAGTCGGTTGAACACTGAAGCTTTCTTT
TRBD2	TRBV5-4	TRBJ2-5	.	CASSLSAGGQETQYF	TGTGCCAGCAGCTTGTCGGCGGGAGGCCAAGAGACCCAGTACTTC
.	TRBV10-1	TRBJ1-1	.	CASSDSHRETEAFF	TGCGCCAGCAGTGACTCTCACCGGGAGACTGAAGCTTTCTTT
TRBD2	TRBV7-8	TRBJ2-3	.	CASSLVSGSTDTQYF	TGTGCCAGCAGCTTAGTCAGCGGGAGTACAGATACGCAGTATTTT
TRBD1	TRBV5-4	TRBJ1-1	.	CASSPPGNRGYPEAFF	TGTGCCAGCAGCCCCCCGGGGAACAGGGGTTATCCTGAAGCTTTCTTT
.	TRBV27	TRBJ2-6	.	CASSPAPGQRLSGANVLTF	TGTGCCAGCAGTCCCGCCCCCGGACAGAGACTCTCTGGGGCCAACGTCCTGACTTTC
TRBD1	TRBV4-1	TRBJ1-4	.	CASSHLTGEDEKLFF	TGCGCCAGCAGCCACCTAACAGGGGAGGATGAAAAACTGTTTTTT
TRBD2	TRBV28	TRBJ2-7	.	CASSPGLGDYEQYF	TGTGCCAGCAGTCCCGGACTAGGAGACTACGAGCAGTACTTC
TRBD1	TRBV19	TRBJ1-5	.	CASSPTGGNQPQHF	TGTGCCAGTAGTCCTACAGGGGGCAATCAGCCCCAGCATTTT
.	TRBV7-9	TRBJ1-5	.	CASSLEQASNQPQHF	TGTGCCAGCAGCTTAGAACAGGCTAGCAATCAGCCCCAGCATTTT
TRBD1	TRBV5-1	TRBJ1-2	.	CASSLAQGALDGYTF	TGCGCCAGCAGCTTGGCTCAGGGGGCTTTGGACGGCTACACCTTC
.	TRBV6-2/TRBV6-3	TRBJ1-2	.	CASSYSTGIGGYTF	TGTGCCAGCAGTTACTCTACAGGGATAGGGGGCTACACCTTC
TRBD1	TRBV11-3	TRBJ1-2	.	CASSLDPTGGYGYTF	TGTGCCAGCAGCTTAGATCCCACAGGGGGATATGGCTACACCTTC
TRBD1	TRBV5-5	TRBJ2-2	.	CASSLTGVTGELFF	TGTGCCAGCAGCTTAACAGGGGTCACCGGGGAGCTGTTTTTT
TRBD2	TRBV29-1	TRBJ2-7	.	CSVDSGSYEQYF	TGCAGCGTTGATAGCGGGAGCTACGAGCAGTACTTC
.	TRBV3-1/TRBV3-2	TRBJ2-1	.	CASSVMRPISSDNEQFF	TGTGCCAGCAGCGTTATGCGTCCCATTTCTTCCGACAATGAGCAGTTCTTC
.	TRBV7-2	TRBJ1-4	.	CASSLGVGGGEKLFF	TGTGCCAGCAGCTTAGGTGTGGGGGGAGGCGAAAAACTGTTTTTT
TRBD1	TRBV7-3	TRBJ1-1	.	CASSLVRGQDTEAFF	TGTGCCAGCAGCTTAGTCAGGGGGCAAGACACTGAAGCTTTCTTT
TRBD2	TRBV9	TRBJ2-3	.	CASSVEWSSGSTDTQYF	TGTGCCAGCAGCGTAGAGTGGTCTAGCGGAAGCACAGATACGCAGTATTTT
.	TRBV6-6	TRBJ1-3	.	CASSRGMAGNTIYF	TGTGCCAGCAGTAGAGGGATGGCTGGAAACACCATATATTTT
.	TRBV18	TRBJ2-5	.	CASSPNRDGETQYF	TGTGCCAGCTCACCAAACAGGGACGGAGAGACCCAGTACTTC
TRBD1	TRBV12-5	TRBJ2-2	.	CASGWEPTGDLAGELFF	TGTGCTAGTGGCTGGGAACCAACAGGGGATCTCGCCGGGGAGCTGTTTTTT